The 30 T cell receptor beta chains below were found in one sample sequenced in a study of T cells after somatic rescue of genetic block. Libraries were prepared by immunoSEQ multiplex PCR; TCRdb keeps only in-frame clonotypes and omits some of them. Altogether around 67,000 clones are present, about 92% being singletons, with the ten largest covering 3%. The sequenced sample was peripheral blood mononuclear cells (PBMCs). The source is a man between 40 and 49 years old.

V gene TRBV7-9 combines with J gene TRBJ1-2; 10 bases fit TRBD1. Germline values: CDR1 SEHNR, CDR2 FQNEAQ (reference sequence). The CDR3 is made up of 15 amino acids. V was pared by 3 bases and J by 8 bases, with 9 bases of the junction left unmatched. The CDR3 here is CASSFPGQGSGGYTF. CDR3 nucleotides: TGTGCCAGCAGCTTCCCGGGACAGGGGTCGGGCGGCTACACCTTC.

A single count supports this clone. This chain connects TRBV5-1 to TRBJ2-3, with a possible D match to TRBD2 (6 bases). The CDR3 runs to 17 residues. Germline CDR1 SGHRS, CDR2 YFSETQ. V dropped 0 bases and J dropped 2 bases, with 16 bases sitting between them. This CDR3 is CASSLEGLANPTDTQYF. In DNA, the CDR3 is TGCGCCAGCAGCTTGGAGGGCCTAGCGAATCCCACAGATACGCAGTATTTT. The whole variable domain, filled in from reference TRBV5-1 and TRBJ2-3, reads KAGVTQTPRYLIKTRGQQVTLSCSPISGHRSVSWYQQTPGQGLQFLFEYFSETQRNKGNFPGRFSGRQFSNSRSEMNVSTLELGDSALYLCASSLEGLANPTDTQYFGPGTRLTVL.

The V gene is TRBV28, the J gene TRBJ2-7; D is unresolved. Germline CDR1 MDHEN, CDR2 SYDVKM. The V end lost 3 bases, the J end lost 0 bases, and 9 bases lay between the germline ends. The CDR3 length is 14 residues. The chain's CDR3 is CASSFAGLSYEQYF. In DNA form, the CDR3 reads TGTGCCAGCAGTTTTGCAGGTCTCTCCTACGAGCAGTACTTC.

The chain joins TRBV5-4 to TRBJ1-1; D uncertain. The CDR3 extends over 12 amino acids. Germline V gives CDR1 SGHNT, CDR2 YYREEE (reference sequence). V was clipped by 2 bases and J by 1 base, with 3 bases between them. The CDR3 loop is CASSFANTEAFF. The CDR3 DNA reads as TGTGCCAGCAGCTTTGCGAACACTGAAGCTTTCTTT.

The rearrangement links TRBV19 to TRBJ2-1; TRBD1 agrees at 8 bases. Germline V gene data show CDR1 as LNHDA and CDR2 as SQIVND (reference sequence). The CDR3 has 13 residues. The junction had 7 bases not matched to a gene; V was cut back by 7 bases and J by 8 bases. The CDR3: CASTARGRDEQFF. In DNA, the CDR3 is TGTGCCAGTACCGCCAGGGGGCGGGATGAGCAGTTCTTC.

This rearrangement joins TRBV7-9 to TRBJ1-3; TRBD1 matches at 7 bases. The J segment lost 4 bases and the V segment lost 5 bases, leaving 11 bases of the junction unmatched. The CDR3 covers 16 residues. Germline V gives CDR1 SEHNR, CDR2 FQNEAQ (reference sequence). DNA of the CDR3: TGTGCCAGCAGCAGGGACCGGGACAGAAGAGGAAACACCATATATTTT. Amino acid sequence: CASSRDRDRRGNTIYF.

The CDR3 bases are TGTGCCAGCAGGGGGCATGGACAGGCCTACGAGCAGTACTTC. Protein sequence: CASRGHGQAYEQYF. The chain uses TRBV28 and TRBJ2-7; 7 bases are a match to TRBD1. The CDR3 spans 14 residues. CDR1 is MDHEN and CDR2 is SYDVKM in the germline V gene. V lost 6 bases to trimming and J lost 2 bases; unmatched junction nucleotides: 7.

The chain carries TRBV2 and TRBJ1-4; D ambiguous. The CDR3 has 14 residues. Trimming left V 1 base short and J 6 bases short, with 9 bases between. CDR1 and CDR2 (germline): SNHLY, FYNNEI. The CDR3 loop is CASSEGITDEKLFF. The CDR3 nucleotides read TGTGCCAGCAGTGAAGGGATCACGGATGAAAAACTGTTTTTT.

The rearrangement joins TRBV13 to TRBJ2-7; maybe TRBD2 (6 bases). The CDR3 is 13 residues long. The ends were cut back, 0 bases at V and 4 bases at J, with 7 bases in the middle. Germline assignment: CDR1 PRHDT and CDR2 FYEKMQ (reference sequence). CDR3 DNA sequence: TGTGCCAGCAGCTTAGGCGCGGGGTACGAGCAGTACTTC. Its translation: CASSLGAGYEQYF.

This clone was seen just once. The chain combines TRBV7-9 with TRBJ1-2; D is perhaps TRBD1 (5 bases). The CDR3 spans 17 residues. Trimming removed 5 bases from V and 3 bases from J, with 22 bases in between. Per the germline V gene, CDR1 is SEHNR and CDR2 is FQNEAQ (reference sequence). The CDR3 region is CASSPKGEGERYYGYTF. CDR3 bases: TGTGCCAGCAGCCCCAAGGGAGAAGGGGAGCGGTACTATGGCTACACCTTC. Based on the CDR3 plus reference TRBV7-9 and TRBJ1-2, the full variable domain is DTGVSQNPRHKITKRGQNVTFRCDPISEHNRLYWYRQTLGQGPEFLTYFQNEAQLEKSRLLSDRFSAERPKGSFSTLEIQRTEQGDSAMYLCASSPKGEGERYYGYTFGSGTRLTVV.

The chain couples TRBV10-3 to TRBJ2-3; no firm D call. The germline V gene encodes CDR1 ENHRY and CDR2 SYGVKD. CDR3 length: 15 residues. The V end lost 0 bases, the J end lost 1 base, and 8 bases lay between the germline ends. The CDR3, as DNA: TGTGCCATCAGTGAGTCCTCCACACGCACAGATACGCAGTATTTT. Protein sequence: CAISESSTRTDTQYF.

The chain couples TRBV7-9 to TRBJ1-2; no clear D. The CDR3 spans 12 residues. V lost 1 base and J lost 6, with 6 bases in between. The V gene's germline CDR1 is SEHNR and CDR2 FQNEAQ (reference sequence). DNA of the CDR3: TGTGCCAGCAGCTTAGGAGGGAATGGCTACACCTTC. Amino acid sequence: CASSLGGNGYTF.

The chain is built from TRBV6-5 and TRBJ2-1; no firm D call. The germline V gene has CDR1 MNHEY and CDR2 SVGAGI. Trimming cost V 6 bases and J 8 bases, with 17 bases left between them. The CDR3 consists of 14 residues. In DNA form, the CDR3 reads TGTGCCAGCAGGCGGCCCGACTTTTTCGATGAGCAGTTCTTC. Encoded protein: CASRRPDFFDEQFF.

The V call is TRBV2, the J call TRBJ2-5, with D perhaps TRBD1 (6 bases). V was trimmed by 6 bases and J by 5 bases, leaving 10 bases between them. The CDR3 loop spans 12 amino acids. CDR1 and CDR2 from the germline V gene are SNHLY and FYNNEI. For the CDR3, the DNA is TGTGCCAGCAGGGGAACAGGGGAGACCCAGTACTTC. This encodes CASRGTGETQYF. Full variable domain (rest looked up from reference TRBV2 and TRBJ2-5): EPEVTQTPSHQVTQMGQEVILRCVPISNHLYFYWYRQILGQKVEFLVSFYNNEISEKSEIFDDQFSVERPDGSNFTLKIRSTKLEDSAMYFCASRGTGETQYFGPGTRLLVL.

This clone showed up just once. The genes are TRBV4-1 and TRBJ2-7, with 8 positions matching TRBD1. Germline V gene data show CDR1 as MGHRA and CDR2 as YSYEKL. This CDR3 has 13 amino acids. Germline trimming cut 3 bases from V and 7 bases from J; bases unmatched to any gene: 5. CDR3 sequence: CASSQGQAEEQYF. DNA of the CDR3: TGCGCCAGCAGCCAGGGACAGGCAGAGGAGCAGTACTTC.

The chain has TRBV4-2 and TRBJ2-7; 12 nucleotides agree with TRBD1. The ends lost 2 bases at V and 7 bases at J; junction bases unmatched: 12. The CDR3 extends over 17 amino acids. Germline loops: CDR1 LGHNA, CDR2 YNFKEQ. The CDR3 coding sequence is TGTGCCAGCAGCCAACAACCTCCGGGACAGGGGGCGGATGAGCAGTACTTC. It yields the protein CASSQQPPGQGADEQYF.

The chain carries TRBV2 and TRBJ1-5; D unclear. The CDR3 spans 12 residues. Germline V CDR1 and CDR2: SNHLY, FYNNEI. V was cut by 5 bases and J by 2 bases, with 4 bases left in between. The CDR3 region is CASSPGNQPQHF. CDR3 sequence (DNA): TGTGCCAGCAGTCCAGGCAATCAGCCCCAGCATTTT.

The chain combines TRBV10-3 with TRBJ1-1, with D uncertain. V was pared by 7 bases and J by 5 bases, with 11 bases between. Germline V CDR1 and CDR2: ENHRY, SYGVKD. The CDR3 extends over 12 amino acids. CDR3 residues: CAIKREGTEAFF. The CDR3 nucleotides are TGTGCCATCAAAAGGGAAGGGACTGAAGCTTTCTTT.

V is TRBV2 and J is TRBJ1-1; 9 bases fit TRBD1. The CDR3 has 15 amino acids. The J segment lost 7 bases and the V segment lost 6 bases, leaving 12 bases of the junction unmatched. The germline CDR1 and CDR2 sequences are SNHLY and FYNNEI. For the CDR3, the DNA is TGTGCCAGCAGCCAATCGGGACAGGGAGTTGGTGAAGCTTTCTTT. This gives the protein CASSQSGQGVGEAFF. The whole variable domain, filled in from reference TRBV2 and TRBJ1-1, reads EPEVTQTPSHQVTQMGQEVILRCVPISNHLYFYWYRQILGQKVEFLVSFYNNEISEKSEIFDDQFSVERPDGSNFTLKIRSTKLEDSAMYFCASSQSGQGVGEAFFGQGTRLTVV.

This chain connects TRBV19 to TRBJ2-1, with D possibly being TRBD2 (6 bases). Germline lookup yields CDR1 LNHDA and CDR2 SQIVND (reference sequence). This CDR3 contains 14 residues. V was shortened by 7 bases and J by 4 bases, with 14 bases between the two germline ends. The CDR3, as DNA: TGTGCCAGTACTTGGTCGGGGGTTTACAATGAGCAGTTCTTC. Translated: CASTWSGVYNEQFF.

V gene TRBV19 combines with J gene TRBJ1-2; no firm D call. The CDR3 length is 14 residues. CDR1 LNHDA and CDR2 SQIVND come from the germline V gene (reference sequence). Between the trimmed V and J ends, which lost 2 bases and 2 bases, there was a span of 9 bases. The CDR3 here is CASSISPDNYGYTF. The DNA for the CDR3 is TGTGCCAGTAGTATATCCCCGGACAACTATGGCTACACCTTC.

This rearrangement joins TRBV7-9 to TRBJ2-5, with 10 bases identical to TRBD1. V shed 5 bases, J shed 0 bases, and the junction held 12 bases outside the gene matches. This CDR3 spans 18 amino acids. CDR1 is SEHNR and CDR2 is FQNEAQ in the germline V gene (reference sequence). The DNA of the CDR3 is TGTGCCAGCAGCCAGGGACAGGGGCCCGGACTAGACCAAGAGACCCAGTACTTC. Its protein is CASSQGQGPGLDQETQYF.

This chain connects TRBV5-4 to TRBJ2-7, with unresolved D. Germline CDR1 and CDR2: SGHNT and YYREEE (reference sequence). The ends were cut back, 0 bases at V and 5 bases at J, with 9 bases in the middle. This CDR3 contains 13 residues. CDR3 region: CASSLVGVHEQYF. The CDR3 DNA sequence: TGTGCCAGCAGCTTGGTAGGTGTCCACGAGCAGTACTTC.

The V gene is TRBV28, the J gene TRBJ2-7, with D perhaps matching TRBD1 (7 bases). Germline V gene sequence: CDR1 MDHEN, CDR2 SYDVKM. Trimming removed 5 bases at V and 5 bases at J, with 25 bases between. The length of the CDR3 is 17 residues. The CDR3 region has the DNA TGTGCCAGCAGTGTACCTCTTGGAGGGGGCGCATCCCACGAGCAGTACTTC. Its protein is CASSVPLGGGASHEQYF.

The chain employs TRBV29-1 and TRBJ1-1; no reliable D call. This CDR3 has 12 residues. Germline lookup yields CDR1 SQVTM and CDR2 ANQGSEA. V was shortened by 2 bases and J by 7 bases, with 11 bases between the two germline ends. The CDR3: CSVEPGPNEAFF. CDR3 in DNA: TGCAGCGTTGAACCAGGCCCTAATGAAGCTTTCTTT. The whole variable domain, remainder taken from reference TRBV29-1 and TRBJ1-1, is SAVISQKPSRDICQRGTSLTIQCQVDSQVTMMFWYRQQPGQSLTLIATANQGSEATYESGFVIDKFPISRPNLTFSTLTVSNMSPEDSSIYLCSVEPGPNEAFFGQGTRLTVV.

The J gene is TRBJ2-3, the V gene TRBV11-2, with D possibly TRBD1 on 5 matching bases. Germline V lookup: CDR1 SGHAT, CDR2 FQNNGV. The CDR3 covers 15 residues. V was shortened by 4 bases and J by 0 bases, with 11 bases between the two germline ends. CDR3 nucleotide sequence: TGTGCCAGCAGCTGGCAGGGTGCTAGCACAGATACGCAGTATTTT. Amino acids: CASSWQGASTDTQYF. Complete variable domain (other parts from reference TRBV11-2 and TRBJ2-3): EAGVAQSPRYKIIEKRQSVAFWCNPISGHATLYWYQQILGQGPKLLIQFQNNGVVDDSQLPKDRFSAERLKGVDSTLKIQPAKLEDSAVYLCASSWQGASTDTQYFGPGTRLTVL.

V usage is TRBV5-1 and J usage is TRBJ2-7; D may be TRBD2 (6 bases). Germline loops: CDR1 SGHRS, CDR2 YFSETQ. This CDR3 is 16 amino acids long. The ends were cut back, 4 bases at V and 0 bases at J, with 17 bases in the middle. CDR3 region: CASSPIAGGPSYEQYF. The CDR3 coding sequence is TGCGCCAGCAGCCCTATTGCCGGGGGACCCTCCTACGAGCAGTACTTC. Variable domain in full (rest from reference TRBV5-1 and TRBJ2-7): KAGVTQTPRYLIKTRGQQVTLSCSPISGHRSVSWYQQTPGQGLQFLFEYFSETQRNKGNFPGRFSGRQFSNSRSEMNVSTLELGDSALYLCASSPIAGGPSYEQYFGPGTRLTVT.

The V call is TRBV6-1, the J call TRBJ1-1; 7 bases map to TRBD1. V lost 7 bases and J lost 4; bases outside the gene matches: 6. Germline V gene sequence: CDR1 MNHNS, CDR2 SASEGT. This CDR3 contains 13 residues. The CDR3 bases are TGTGCCAGCATTTCCAGGGGGAGCACTGAAGCTTTCTTT. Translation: CASISRGSTEAFF.

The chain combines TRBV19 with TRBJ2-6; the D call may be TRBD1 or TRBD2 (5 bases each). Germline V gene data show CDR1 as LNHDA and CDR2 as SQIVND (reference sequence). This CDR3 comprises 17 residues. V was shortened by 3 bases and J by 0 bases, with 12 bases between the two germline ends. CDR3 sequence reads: CASSIPGAPSGANVLTF. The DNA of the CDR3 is TGTGCCAGTAGTATCCCCGGGGCTCCCTCTGGGGCCAACGTCCTGACTTTC. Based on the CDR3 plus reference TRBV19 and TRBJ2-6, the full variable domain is DGGITQSPKYLFRKEGQNVTLSCEQNLNHDAMYWYRQDPGQGLRLIYYSQIVNDFQKGDIAEGYSVSREKKESFPLTVTSAQKNPTAFYLCASSIPGAPSGANVLTFGAGSRLTVL.

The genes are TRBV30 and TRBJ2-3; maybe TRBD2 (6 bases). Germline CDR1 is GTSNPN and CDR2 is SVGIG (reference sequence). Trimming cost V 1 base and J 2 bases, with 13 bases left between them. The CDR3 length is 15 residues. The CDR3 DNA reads TGTGCCTGGAGTGATATTAGCGGAATCACAGATACGCAGTATTTT. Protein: CAWSDISGITDTQYF.